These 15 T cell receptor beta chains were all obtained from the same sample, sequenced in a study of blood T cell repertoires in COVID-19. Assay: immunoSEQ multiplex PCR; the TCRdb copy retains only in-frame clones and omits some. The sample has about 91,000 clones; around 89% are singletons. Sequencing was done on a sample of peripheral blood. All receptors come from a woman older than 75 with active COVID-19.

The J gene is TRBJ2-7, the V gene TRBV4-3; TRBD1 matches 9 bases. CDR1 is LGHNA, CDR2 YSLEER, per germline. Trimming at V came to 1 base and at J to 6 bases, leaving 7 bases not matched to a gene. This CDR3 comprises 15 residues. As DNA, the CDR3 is TGCGCCAGCAGCCAAGCTTGGGACAGGGCTCGCGAGCAGTACTTC. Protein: CASSQAWDRAREQYF.

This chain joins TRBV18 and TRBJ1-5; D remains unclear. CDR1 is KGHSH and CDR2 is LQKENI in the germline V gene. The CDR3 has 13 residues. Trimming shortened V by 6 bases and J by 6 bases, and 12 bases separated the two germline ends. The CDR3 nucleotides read TGTGCCAGCTCCGAGGGTCAGAGTCAGCCCCAGCATTTT. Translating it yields CASSEGQSQPQHF.

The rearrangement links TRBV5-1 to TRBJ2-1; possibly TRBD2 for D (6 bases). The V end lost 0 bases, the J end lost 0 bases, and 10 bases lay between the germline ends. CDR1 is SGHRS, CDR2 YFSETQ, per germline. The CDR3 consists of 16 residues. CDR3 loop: CASSLEAGSSYNEQFF. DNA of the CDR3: TGCGCCAGCAGCTTGGAGGCGGGGAGCTCCTACAATGAGCAGTTCTTC. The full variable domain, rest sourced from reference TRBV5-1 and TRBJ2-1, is KAGVTQTPRYLIKTRGQQVTLSCSPISGHRSVSWYQQTPGQGLQFLFEYFSETQRNKGNFPGRFSGRQFSNSRSEMNVSTLELGDSALYLCASSLEAGSSYNEQFFGPGTRLTVL.

This CDR3 is CASSLAGPDGYTF. Written as DNA, the CDR3 is TGTGCCAGCAGCTTAGCTGGTCCGGATGGCTACACCTTC. This chain connects TRBV7-9 to TRBJ1-2; D uncertain. Germline loops: CDR1 SEHNR, CDR2 FQNEAQ (reference sequence). Deletions cut 0 bases from V and 6 bases from J, with 8 bases between. The CDR3 is 13 residues long.

The CDR3 sequence is CASSQEFEGDGYTF. DNA for the CDR3: TGTGCCAGCAGCCAAGAGTTTGAAGGGGATGGCTACACCTTC. The chain combines TRBV3-1 (or the pseudogene TRBV3-2) with TRBJ1-2; D is perhaps TRBD1 (5 bases). V gave up 0 bases and J gave up 6 bases, with 11 bases separating them. The V gene's germline CDR1 is LGHDT and CDR2 YNNKEL (reference sequence). The CDR3 has 14 residues.

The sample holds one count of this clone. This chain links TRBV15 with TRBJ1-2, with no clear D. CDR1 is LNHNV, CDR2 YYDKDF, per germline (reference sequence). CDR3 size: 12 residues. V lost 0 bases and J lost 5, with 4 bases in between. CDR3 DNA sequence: TGTGCCACCAGCAGAGATGTATATGGCTACACCTTC. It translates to CATSRDVYGYTF.

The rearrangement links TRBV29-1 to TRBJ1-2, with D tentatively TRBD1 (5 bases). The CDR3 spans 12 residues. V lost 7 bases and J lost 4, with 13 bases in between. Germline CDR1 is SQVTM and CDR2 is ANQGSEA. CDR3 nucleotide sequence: TGCAGCGCAATGCGGGGGACCTATGGCTACACCTTC. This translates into CSAMRGTYGYTF.

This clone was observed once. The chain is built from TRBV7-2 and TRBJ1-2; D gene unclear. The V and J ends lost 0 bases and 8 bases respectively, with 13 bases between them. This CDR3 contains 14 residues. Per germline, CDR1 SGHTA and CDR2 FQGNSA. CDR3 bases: TGTGCCAGCAGCTTAGCGAGGGCTTCGTACGGCTACACCTTC. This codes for CASSLARASYGYTF.

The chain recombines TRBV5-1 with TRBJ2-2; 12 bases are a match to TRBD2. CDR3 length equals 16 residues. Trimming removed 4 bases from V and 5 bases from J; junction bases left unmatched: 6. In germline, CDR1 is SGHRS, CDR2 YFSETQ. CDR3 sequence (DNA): TGCGCCAGCAGCCTGAACCTAGCGGGGGGGACCGGGGAGCTGTTTTTT. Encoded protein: CASSLNLAGGTGELFF. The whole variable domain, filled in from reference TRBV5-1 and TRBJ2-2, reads KAGVTQTPRYLIKTRGQQVTLSCSPISGHRSVSWYQQTPGQGLQFLFEYFSETQRNKGNFPGRFSGRQFSNSRSEMNVSTLELGDSALYLCASSLNLAGGTGELFFGEGSRLTVL.

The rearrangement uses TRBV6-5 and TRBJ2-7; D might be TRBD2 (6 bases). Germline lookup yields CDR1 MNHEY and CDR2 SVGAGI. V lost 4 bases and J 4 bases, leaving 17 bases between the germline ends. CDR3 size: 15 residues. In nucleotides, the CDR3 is TGTGCCAGCAGTTCGTGGGGTAGCGGAGGGTACGAGCAGTACTTC. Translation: CASSSWGSGGYEQYF.

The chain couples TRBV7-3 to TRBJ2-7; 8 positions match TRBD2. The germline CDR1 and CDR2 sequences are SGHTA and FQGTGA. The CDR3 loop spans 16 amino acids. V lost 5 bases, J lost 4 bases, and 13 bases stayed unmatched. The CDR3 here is CASSPAGGLAGYEQYF. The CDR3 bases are TGTGCCAGCAGCCCGGCTGGGGGGCTAGCGGGTTACGAGCAGTACTTC. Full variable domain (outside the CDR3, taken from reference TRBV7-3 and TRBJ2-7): GAGVSQTPSNKVTEKGKYVELRCDPISGHTALYWYRQSLGQGPEFLIYFQGTGAADDSGLPNDRFFAVRPEGSVSTLKIQRTERGDSAVYLCASSPAGGLAGYEQYFGPGTRLTVT.

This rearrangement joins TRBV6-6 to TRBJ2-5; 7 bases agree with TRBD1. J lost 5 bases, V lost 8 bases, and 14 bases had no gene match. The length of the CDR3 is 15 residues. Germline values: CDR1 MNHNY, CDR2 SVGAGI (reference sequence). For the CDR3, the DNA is TGTGCCAGCGCTCGAGTGACAGGGACGTGGGAGACCCAGTACTTC. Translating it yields CASARVTGTWETQYF.

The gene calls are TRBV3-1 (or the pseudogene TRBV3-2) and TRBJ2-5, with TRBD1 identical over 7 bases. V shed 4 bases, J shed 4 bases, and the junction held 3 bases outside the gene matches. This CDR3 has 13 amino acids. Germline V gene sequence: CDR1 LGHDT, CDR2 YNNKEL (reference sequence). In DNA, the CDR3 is TGTGCCAGCAGCCGAGACAGGGCAGAGACCCAGTACTTC. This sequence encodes CASSRDRAETQYF.

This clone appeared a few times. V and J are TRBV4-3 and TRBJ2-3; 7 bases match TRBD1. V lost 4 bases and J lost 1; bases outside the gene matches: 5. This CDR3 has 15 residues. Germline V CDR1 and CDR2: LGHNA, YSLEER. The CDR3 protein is CASSPQGDGTDTQYF. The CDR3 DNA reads TGCGCCAGCAGCCCCCAGGGGGATGGCACAGATACGCAGTATTTT.

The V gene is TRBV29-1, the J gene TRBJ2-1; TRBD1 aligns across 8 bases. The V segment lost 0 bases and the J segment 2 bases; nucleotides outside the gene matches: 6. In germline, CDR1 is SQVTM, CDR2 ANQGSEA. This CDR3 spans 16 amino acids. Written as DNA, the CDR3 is TGCAGCGTTGAAGATTGGGACAGGCGTACCTACAATGAGCAGTTCTTC. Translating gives CSVEDWDRRTYNEQFF.